Described below is a single TCR beta chain sequence and its context. Its target is not known. 13 Jbeta primers and 60 Vbeta primers were used for the PCR. Produced via immunoSEQ multiplex PCR; TCRdb's table is partial and in-frame only. This specimen shows 100,000 to 150,000 clones; the ten leading clones hold 1.5% to 2%. This entry comes from a study of cytomegalovirus exposure and HLA in healthy donors. Germline CDR1 LNHNV, CDR2 YYDKDF (reference sequence). V gave up 3 bases and J gave up 12 bases; unmatched junction bases: 8. The CDR3 runs to 13 residues. General study findings and limits: According to the study, 160 or so TCR beta chains were cytomegalovirus-associated. Exclusion as indistinguishable affected some V segments, including TRBV6-2 and TRBV6-3.

The TCR comes from a man aged 18 to 30 in good health and CMV-seronegative. The V call is TRBV15, the J call TRBJ2-1, with 7 bases identical to TRBD2. Specimen: PBMCs. The CDR3 protein is CATSRGGGIRQFF. The CDR3 bases are TGTGCCACCAGCAGGGGGGGAGGGATTCGGCAGTTCTTC.